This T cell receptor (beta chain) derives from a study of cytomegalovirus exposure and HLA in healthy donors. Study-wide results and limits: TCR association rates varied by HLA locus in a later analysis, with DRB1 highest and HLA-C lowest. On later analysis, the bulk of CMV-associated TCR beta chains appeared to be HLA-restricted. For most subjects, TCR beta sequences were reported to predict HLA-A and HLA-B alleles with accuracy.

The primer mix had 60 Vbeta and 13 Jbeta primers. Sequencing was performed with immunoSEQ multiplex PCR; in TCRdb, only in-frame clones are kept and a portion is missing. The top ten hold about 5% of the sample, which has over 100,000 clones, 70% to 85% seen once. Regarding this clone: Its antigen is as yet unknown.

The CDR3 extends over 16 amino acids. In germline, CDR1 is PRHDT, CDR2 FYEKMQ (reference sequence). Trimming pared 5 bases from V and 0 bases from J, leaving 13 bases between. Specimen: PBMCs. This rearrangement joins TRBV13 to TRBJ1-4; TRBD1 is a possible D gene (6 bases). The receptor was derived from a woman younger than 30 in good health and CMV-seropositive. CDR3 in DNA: TGTGCCAGCAGCAAACAGGGATACTCAACTAATGAAAAACTGTTTTTT. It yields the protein CASSKQGYSTNEKLFF.